The entry below gives a single TCR beta chain sequence along with its context. The source of the sample is a study of T cell changes during pregnancy in multiple sclerosis. Produced via immunoSEQ multiplex PCR; TCRdb's table is partial and in-frame only. Among some 100,000 clones listed, around 92% were seen once. V dropped 2 bases and J dropped 6; count of bases not matched to a gene: 11. The CDR3 spans 17 residues. CDR1 and CDR2 (germline): SGHVS, FQNEAQ. This clonotype was obtained from a female donor with multiple sclerosis, enrolled in a pregnancy study. The chain combines TRBV7-8 with TRBJ2-7; TRBD2 matches 12 bases. This specimen consisted of peripheral blood, obtained before pregnancy. The CDR3 coding sequence is TGTGCCAGCAGCTTAAGGACTAGCGGGGAGGGGGGGTTCGAGCAGTACTTC. This encodes CASSLRTSGEGGFEQYF. Supplemented by reference TRBV7-8 and TRBJ2-7, the full variable domain reads GAGVSQSPRYKVAKRGQDVALRCDPISGHVSLFWYQQALGQGPEFLTYFQNEAQLDKSGLPSDRFFAERPEGSVSTLKIQRTQQEDSAVYLCASSLRTSGEGGFEQYFGPGTRLTVT.